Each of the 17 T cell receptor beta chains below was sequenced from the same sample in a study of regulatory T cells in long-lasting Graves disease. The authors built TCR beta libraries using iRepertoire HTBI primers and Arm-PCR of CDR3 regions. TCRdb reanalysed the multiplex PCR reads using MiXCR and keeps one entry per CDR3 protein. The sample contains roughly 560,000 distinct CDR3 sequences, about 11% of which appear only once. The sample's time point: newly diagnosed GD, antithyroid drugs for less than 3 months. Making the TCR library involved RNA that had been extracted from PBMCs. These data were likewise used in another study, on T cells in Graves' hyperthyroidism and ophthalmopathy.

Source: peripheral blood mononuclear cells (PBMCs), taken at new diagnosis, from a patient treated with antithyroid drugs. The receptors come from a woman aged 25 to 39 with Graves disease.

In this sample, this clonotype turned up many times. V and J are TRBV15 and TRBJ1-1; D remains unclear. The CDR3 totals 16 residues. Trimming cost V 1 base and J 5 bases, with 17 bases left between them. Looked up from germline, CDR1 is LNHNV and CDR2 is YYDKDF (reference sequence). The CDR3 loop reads CATSRAPRGLWTEAFF. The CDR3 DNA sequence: TGTGCCACCAGCAGAGCCCCACGAGGGCTTTGGACTGAAGCTTTCTTT.

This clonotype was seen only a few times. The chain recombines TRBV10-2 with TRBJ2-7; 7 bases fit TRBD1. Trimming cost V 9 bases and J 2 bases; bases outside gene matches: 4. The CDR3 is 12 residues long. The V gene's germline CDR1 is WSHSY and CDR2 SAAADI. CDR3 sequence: CASYGQAYEQYF. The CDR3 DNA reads TGCGCCAGTTACGGACAGGCCTACGAGCAGTACTTC.

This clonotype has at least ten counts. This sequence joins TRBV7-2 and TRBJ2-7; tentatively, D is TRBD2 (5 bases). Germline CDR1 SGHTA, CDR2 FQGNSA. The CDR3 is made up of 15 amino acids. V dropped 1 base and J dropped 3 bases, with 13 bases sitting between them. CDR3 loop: CASSLGPGRNYEQYF. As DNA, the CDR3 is TGTGCCAGCAGCTTAGGCCCGGGAAGGAACTACGAGCAGTACTTC.

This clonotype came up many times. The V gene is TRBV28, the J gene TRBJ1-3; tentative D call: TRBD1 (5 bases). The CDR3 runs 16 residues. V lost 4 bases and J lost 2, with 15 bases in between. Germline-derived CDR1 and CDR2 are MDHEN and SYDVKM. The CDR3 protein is CASSSSEGRTGNTIYF. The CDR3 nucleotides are TGTGCCAGCAGTTCCTCAGAGGGGAGGACTGGAAACACCATATATTTT.

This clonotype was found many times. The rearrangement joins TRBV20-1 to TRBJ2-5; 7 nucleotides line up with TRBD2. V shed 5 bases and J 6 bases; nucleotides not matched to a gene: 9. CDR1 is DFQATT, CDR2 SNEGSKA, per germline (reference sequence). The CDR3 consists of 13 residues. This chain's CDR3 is CSAAPGRVKTQYF. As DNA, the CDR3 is TGCAGTGCTGCCCCAGGGAGGGTGAAGACCCAGTACTTC.

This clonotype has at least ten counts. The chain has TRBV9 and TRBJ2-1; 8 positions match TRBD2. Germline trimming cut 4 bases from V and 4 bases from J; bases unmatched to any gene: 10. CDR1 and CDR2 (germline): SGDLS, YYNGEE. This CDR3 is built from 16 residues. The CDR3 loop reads CASSPMTSAFYNEQFF. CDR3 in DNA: TGTGCCAGCAGCCCTATGACTAGCGCCTTTTACAATGAGCAGTTCTTC. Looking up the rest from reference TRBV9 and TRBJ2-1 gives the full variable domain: DSGVTQTPKHLITATGQRVTLRCSPRSGDLSVYWYQQSLDQGLQFLIQYYNGEERAKGNILERFSAQQFPDLHSELNLSSLELGDSALYFCASSPMTSAFYNEQFFGPGTRLTVL.

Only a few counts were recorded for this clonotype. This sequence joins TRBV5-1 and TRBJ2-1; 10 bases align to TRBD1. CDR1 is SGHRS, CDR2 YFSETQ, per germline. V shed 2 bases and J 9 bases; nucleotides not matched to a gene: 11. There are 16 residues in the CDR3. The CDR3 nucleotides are TGCGCCAGCAGCTTAGTGCCGGGACAGGGGAAAAGTGAGCAGTTCTTC. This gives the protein CASSLVPGQGKSEQFF.

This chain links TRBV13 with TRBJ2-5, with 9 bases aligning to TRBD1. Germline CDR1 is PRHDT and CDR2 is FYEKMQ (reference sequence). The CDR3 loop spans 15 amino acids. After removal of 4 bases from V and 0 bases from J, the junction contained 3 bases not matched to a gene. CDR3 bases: TGTGCCAGCAGCTGCCGGGACAGGGACCAAGAGACCCAGTACTTC. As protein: CASSCRDRDQETQYF.

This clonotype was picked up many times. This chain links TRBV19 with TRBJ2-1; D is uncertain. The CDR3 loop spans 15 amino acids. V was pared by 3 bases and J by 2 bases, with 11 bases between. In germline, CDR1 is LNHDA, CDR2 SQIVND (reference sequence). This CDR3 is CASSIRQEPYNEQFF. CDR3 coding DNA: TGTGCCAGTAGTATCAGGCAGGAACCCTACAATGAGCAGTTCTTC.

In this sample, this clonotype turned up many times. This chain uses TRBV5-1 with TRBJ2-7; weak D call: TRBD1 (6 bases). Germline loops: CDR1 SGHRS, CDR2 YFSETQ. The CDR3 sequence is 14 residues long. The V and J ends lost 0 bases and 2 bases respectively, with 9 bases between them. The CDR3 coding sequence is TGCGCCAGCAGCTTGGAAGGACAGCCCTACGAGCAGTACTTC. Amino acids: CASSLEGQPYEQYF. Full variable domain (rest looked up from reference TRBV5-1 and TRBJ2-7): KAGVTQTPRYLIKTRGQQVTLSCSPISGHRSVSWYQQTPGQGLQFLFEYFSETQRNKGNFPGRFSGRQFSNSRSEMNVSTLELGDSALYLCASSLEGQPYEQYFGPGTRLTVT.

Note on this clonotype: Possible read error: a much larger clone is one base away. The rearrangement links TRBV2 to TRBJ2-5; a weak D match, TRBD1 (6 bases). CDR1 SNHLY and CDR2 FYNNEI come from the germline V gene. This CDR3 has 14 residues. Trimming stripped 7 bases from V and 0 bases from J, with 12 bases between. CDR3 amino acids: CASKRDNDQETQYF. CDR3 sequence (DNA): TGTGCCAGCAAAAGGGACAACGACCAAGAGACCCAGTACTTC.

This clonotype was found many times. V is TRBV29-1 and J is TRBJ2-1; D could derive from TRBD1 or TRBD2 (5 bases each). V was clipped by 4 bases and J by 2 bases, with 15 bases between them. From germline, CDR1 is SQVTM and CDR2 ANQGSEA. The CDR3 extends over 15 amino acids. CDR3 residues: CSVVSPGRTYNEQFF. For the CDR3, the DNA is TGCAGCGTTGTTTCTCCGGGACGTACCTACAATGAGCAGTTCTTC.

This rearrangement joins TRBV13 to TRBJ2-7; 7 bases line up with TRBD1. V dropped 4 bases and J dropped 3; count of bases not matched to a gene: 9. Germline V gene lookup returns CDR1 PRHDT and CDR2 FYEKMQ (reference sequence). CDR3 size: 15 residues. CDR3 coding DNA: TGTGCCAGCAGCTACACTCTCGGGACAGTCTACGAGCAGTACTTC. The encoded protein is CASSYTLGTVYEQYF.

In nucleotides, the CDR3 is TGTGCCAGCAGCCCATCGGACAGGATCAATCAGCCCCAGCATTTT. Translation gives CASSPSDRINQPQHF. The rearrangement joins TRBV7-9 to TRBJ1-5, with 7 bases that match TRBD1. The CDR3 consists of 15 residues. Losses at the gene ends were 5 bases for V and 3 bases for J; bases not matched to a gene: 7. From germline, CDR1 is SEHNR and CDR2 FQNEAQ (reference sequence).

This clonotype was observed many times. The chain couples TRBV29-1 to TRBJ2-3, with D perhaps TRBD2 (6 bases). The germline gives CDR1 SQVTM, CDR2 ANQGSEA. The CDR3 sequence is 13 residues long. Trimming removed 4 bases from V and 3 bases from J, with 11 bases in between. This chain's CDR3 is CSVAGVGTDTQYF. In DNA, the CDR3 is TGCAGCGTTGCGGGAGTGGGGACAGATACGCAGTATTTT.

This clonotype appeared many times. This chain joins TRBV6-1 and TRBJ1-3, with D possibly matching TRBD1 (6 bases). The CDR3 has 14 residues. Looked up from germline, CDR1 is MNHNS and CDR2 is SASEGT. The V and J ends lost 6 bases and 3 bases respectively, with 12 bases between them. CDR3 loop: CASRWGRDGNTIYF. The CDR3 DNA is TGTGCCAGCAGATGGGGGCGGGATGGAAACACCATATATTTT.

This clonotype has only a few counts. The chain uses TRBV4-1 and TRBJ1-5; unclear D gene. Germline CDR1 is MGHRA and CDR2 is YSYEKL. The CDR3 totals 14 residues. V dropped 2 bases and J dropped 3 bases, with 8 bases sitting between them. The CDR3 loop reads CASSQTWTNQPQHF. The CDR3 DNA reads TGCGCCAGCAGCCAAACTTGGACCAATCAGCCCCAGCATTTT.